Listed below are T cell receptor beta chains from one sample, sequenced in a study of shared clonotypes between healthy human individuals. Produced via immunoSEQ multiplex PCR; TCRdb's table is partial and in-frame only. The table has hundreds of thousands of clones, 90% to 97% seen once. The sequenced sample consisted of naive CD4+ T cells sorted from blood. These receptors were obtained from a woman aged 30 to 39 in good health. CDR3s leave out the opening cysteine and the closing phenylalanine or tryptophan.

v_gene: TRBV11-2; CDR3aa: ASSLFRLVNTEAF
v_gene: TRBV6-5; CDR3aa: ASSTRSGGPDGYT
v_gene: TRBV29-1; CDR3aa: SVEIRGEQY
v_gene: TRBV28; CDR3aa: ASSLFGGPGYNEQF
v_gene: TRBV7-3; CDR3aa: ASSVGSLQSRANVLT
v_gene: TRBV14; CDR3aa: ASSQVTGQGGYEQY
v_gene: TRBV5-4; CDR3aa: ASSPTWESQPQH
v_gene: TRBV5-4; CDR3aa: ASRPGGVHYEQY
v_gene: TRBV27; CDR3aa: ASSLQAGPSYEQY
v_gene: TRBV5-8; CDR3aa: ASSLVPAGRHEKLF
v_gene: TRBV6-5; CDR3aa: ATSPPSGGSYEQY
v_gene: TRBV5-5; CDR3aa: ASSPAIQGAYQPQH
v_gene: TRBV5-1; CDR3aa: ASRISGSSYNEQF
v_gene: TRBV6-5; CDR3aa: ASSYSGLHYGYT
v_gene: TRBV10-3; CDR3aa: AISGTVQETQY
v_gene: TRBV30; CDR3aa: AWSVPSDRYGYT
v_gene: TRBV2; CDR3aa: ASSLRGDQPQH
v_gene: TRBV5-4; CDR3aa: ASRAPGPNYEQY
v_gene: TRBV6-5; CDR3aa: ASISPGQETQY
v_gene: TRBV28; CDR3aa: ASGAGLAAWEGTDTQY
v_gene: TRBV5-6; CDR3aa: ASSLIEETQY
v_gene: TRBV7-3; CDR3aa: ASSSGLAGISYEQY
v_gene: TRBV7-9; CDR3aa: ASSLQKGPETQY
v_gene: TRBV6-4; CDR3aa: ANSSPGGSSYNEQF
v_gene: TRBV28; CDR3aa: ASIRRPQLANEKLF
v_gene: TRBV7-2; CDR3aa: ASSHRLLGSYEQY
v_gene: TRBV28; CDR3aa: ASSSWRGRGYNEQF
v_gene: TRBV6-5; CDR3aa: ASSYDRGQTEAF
v_gene: TRBV11-2; CDR3aa: ASRQSGVEKLF
v_gene: TRBV10-2; CDR3aa: ASALEGNTEAF
v_gene: TRBV18; CDR3aa: ASSPSASGSFYEQY
v_gene: TRBV4-1; CDR3aa: ASSQDRTPPLAAKSYNEQF
v_gene: TRBV29-1; CDR3aa: SGRVLDYTGELF
v_gene: TRBV6-1; CDR3aa: ASSGDSWGNQPQH
v_gene: TRBV19; CDR3aa: ASSRQDLNQPQH
v_gene: TRBV5-1; CDR3aa: ASSRPGTGAGELF
v_gene: TRBV4-1; CDR3aa: ASSQEGLGGQGQETQY
v_gene: TRBV28; CDR3aa: ASSLASTSGRAKDKNIQY
v_gene: TRBV27; CDR3aa: ASSALVGYNEQF
v_gene: TRBV6-1; CDR3aa: AIKTGVNSGNTIY
v_gene: TRBV28; CDR3aa: ASSFPSVASEQY
v_gene: TRBV11-3; CDR3aa: ASSQGQGDTGELF
v_gene: TRBV28; CDR3aa: ASSLAGTYNEQF
v_gene: TRBV11-2; CDR3aa: ASSFTSGPDTQY
v_gene: TRBV5-1; CDR3aa: ASSSNTLAKNIQY
v_gene: TRBV30; CDR3aa: AWSVPQGANEKLF